One sample yielded the 31 T cell receptor beta chains listed below, sequenced in a study of T cells in localized non-small cell lung cancer. Produced via immunoSEQ multiplex PCR; TCRdb's table is partial and in-frame only. The sample consists of over 6,000 clones, around 16% of them appearing once. The input for sequencing was normal lung tissue next to the tumor, taken before any cancer treatment. The source is a male donor aged 60 or over with stage II squamous cell lung carcinoma.

V is TRBV6-8 and J is TRBJ2-3, with TRBD2 matching over 7 bases. Germline CDR1 is MNHGY and CDR2 is SAAAGT. J was trimmed by 5 bases and V by 4 bases; bases with no gene match: 6. The CDR3 runs to 14 residues. CDR3: CASSSKAGRDTQYF. In nucleotides, the CDR3 is TGTGCCAGCAGTTCTAAAGCGGGGAGAGATACGCAGTATTTT.

This chain joins TRBV29-1 and TRBJ1-5, with TRBD1 matching over 7 bases. J was trimmed by 7 bases and V by 2 bases; bases with no gene match: 20. The CDR3 is 18 residues long. Germline CDR1 reads SQVTM; CDR2 reads ANQGSEA. CDR3 loop: CSVEHPFHDRDTRQPQHF. CDR3 nucleotide sequence: TGCAGCGTTGAACACCCCTTCCATGACAGGGACACCAGGCAGCCCCAGCATTTT. The full variable domain, in which reference TRBV29-1 and TRBJ1-5 provide the parts outside the CDR3, is SAVISQKPSRDICQRGTSLTIQCQVDSQVTMMFWYRQQPGQSLTLIATANQGSEATYESGFVIDKFPISRPNLTFSTLTVSNMSPEDSSIYLCSVEHPFHDRDTRQPQHFGDGTRLSIL.

The rearrangement uses TRBV11-3 and TRBJ1-5; 12 bases map to TRBD1. The V segment lost 4 bases and the J segment 6 bases; nucleotides outside the gene matches: 7. In germline, CDR1 is SGHNT, CDR2 YENEEA. The CDR3 is 16 amino acids. CDR3 loop: CASSSPGQGAGQPQHF. Written as DNA, the CDR3 is TGTGCCAGCAGCTCGCCGGGACAGGGGGCCGGTCAGCCCCAGCATTTT.

The gene calls are TRBV11-3 and TRBJ1-1; TRBD1 matches at 8 bases. The germline gives CDR1 SGHNT, CDR2 YENEEA. This CDR3 spans 15 amino acids. J lost 1 base, V lost 4 bases, and 5 bases had no gene match. CDR3 in DNA: TGTGCCAGCAGCTCCGACAGGGGATGGAACACTGAAGCTTTCTTT. Its translation: CASSSDRGWNTEAFF.

V usage is TRBV11-3 and J usage is TRBJ2-5, with D possibly being TRBD2 (6 bases). The CDR3 sequence is 14 residues long. V was cut by 5 bases and J by 2 bases, with 12 bases left in between. CDR1 SGHNT and CDR2 YENEEA come from the germline V gene. The CDR3 nucleotides are TGTGCCAGCAGCGTTACTGGGGGGCAAGAGACCCAGTACTTC. Translating it yields CASSVTGGQETQYF. Variable domain in full (rest from reference TRBV11-3 and TRBJ2-5): EAGVVQSPRYKIIEKKQPVAFWCNPISGHNTLYWYLQNLGQGPELLIRYENEEAVDDSQLPKDRFSAERLKGVDSTLKIQPAELGDSAVYLCASSVTGGQETQYFGPGTRLLVL.

By share of the sample, this clone is medium-sized. This chain connects TRBV4-1 to TRBJ2-1; TRBD2 might be the D (5 bases). CDR1 and CDR2 (germline): MGHRA, YSYEKL. The CDR3 is 14 amino acids. Trimming cost V 0 bases and J 10 bases, with 13 bases left between them. The CDR3, as DNA: TGCGCCAGCAGCCAAGATCTTGGGCGGGCCGAGCAGTTCTTC. It is translated as CASSQDLGRAEQFF.

The rearrangement uses TRBV29-1 and TRBJ2-6; D may be TRBD1 (7 bases). V gave up 6 bases and J gave up 0 bases, with 9 bases separating them. The CDR3 length is 14 residues. Germline V lookup: CDR1 SQVTM, CDR2 ANQGSEA. The CDR3 DNA reads as TGCAGCGTCAGGGGGGTCTCTGGGGCCAACGTCCTGACTTTC. This gives the protein CSVRGVSGANVLTF. The whole variable domain, filled in from reference TRBV29-1 and TRBJ2-6, reads SAVISQKPSRDICQRGTSLTIQCQVDSQVTMMFWYRQQPGQSLTLIATANQGSEATYESGFVIDKFPISRPNLTFSTLTVSNMSPEDSSIYLCSVRGVSGANVLTFGAGSRLTVL.

This clone was counted between two and nine times. The chain carries TRBV18 and TRBJ1-3, with D perhaps TRBD1 (6 bases). The V end was cut by 6 bases, the J end by 2 bases, with 8 bases between. CDR3 length equals 13 residues. Per the germline V gene, CDR1 is KGHSH and CDR2 is LQKENI. CDR3 sequence (DNA): TGTGCCAGCTCTGACAGGACTGGAAACACCATATATTTT. Protein: CASSDRTGNTIYF.

This clone was seen only a few times. This chain joins TRBV11-3 and TRBJ2-7; weak D call: TRBD1 (6 bases). Germline lookup yields CDR1 SGHNT and CDR2 YENEEA. This CDR3 is built from 14 residues. V lost 4 bases and J lost 2, with 12 bases in between. CDR3: CASSSRGGTYEQYF. CDR3 nucleotide sequence: TGTGCCAGCAGCTCAAGAGGGGGAACCTACGAGCAGTACTTC.

The chain is built from TRBV19 and TRBJ2-5; the D gene is possibly TRBD2 (6 bases). CDR3 length: 15 residues. V lost 9 bases, J lost 2 bases, and 19 bases lay in between. Germline V gives CDR1 LNHDA, CDR2 SQIVND (reference sequence). CDR3 DNA: TGTGCCAGCCGTCCCGGGAGACTGATGCAAGAGACCCAGTACTTC. It encodes CASRPGRLMQETQYF. The entire variable domain, with the rest obtained from reference TRBV19 and TRBJ2-5, is as follows: DGGITQSPKYLFRKEGQNVTLSCEQNLNHDAMYWYRQDPGQGLRLIYYSQIVNDFQKGDIAEGYSVSREKKESFPLTVTSAQKNPTAFYLCASRPGRLMQETQYFGPGTRLLVL.

The rearrangement joins TRBV23-1 to TRBJ2-3, with unresolved D. TRBV23-1 is known as an ORF, though its function is uncertain. The CDR3 length is 13 residues. V was cut by 6 bases and J by 6 bases, with 13 bases left in between. The CDR3 DNA reads TGCGCCAGCAGCTTGGAACCCGGCGATACGCAGTATTTT. It codes for CASSLEPGDTQYF.

By its share, this clone is medium-sized (0.01 to 0.1%). The V gene is TRBV11-3, the J gene TRBJ1-2, with D hard to call. The CDR3 consists of 14 residues. V lost 4 bases, J lost 2 bases, and 11 bases lay in between. Germline CDR1 SGHNT, CDR2 YENEEA. CDR3 nucleotide sequence: TGTGCCAGCAGCTCGTCTGGGAGCAACTATGGCTACACCTTC. Protein: CASSSSGSNYGYTF.

This clone was seen a handful of times. The chain has TRBV6-8 and TRBJ2-1; 7 bases agree with TRBD2. Germline V gene sequence: CDR1 MNHGY, CDR2 SAAAGT. V was pared by 5 bases and J by 4 bases, with 8 bases of the junction left unmatched. CDR3 size: 15 residues. The CDR3 region is CASSETGGGYNEQFF. In DNA, the CDR3 is TGTGCCAGCAGTGAGACGGGCGGGGGTTACAATGAGCAGTTCTTC.

The genes are TRBV6-8 and TRBJ2-1; TRBD2 aligns across 10 bases. Germline CDR1 is MNHGY and CDR2 is SAAAGT. The CDR3 is made up of 14 amino acids. Trimming at V came to 4 bases and at J to 10 bases, leaving 7 bases not matched to a gene. This chain's CDR3 is CASSSQTSGSEQFF. The CDR3 nucleotides read TGTGCCAGCAGTTCGCAGACTAGCGGGTCAGAGCAGTTCTTC.

At least ten counts were recorded for this clone. V usage is TRBV11-3 and J usage is TRBJ1-5, with TRBD1 matching over 7 bases. The CDR3 has 15 amino acids. J lost 4 bases, V lost 5 bases, and 8 bases had no gene match. Germline loops: CDR1 SGHNT, CDR2 YENEEA. CDR3 sequence (DNA): TGTGCCAGCAGCCCAGTCCAGGGGGAGAATCAGCCCCAGCATTTT. Protein product: CASSPVQGENQPQHF.

The table lists this clone with a few counts. At one end the junction does not follow the germline gene, possibly because of a read error. This sequence joins TRBV30 and TRBJ1-1; D not certain. This CDR3 has 14 amino acids. Germline-derived CDR1 and CDR2 are GTSNPN and SVGIG (reference sequence). This chain's CDR3 is CAWSPYYLKTEAFF. CDR3 nucleotide sequence: TGTGCCTGGAGTCCTTATTATCTGAAGACTGAAGCTTTCTTT.

The rearrangement joins TRBV9 to TRBJ2-5, with D possibly being TRBD1 (7 bases). Trimming removed 3 bases at V and 5 bases at J, with 14 bases between. CDR3 length equals 14 residues. The germline gives CDR1 SGDLS, CDR2 YYNGEE. In nucleotides, the CDR3 is TGTGCCAGCAGCGCCGGCGCAGGGGGGGAGACCCAGTACTTC. This encodes CASSAGAGGETQYF.

This clone was found a few times. V and J are TRBV11-3 and TRBJ2-1; D gene unclear. The length of the CDR3 is 16 residues. Trimming pared 5 bases from V and 7 bases from J, leaving 21 bases between. Per germline, CDR1 SGHNT and CDR2 YENEEA. The CDR3 is CASSPKGSANTNEQFF. Written as DNA, the CDR3 is TGTGCCAGCAGCCCCAAAGGTTCAGCCAACACGAATGAGCAGTTCTTC.

The chain is built from TRBV6-8 and TRBJ2-3, with TRBD1 matching 10 bases. The length of the CDR3 is 17 residues. The V and J ends lost 5 bases and 9 bases, in that order; junction bases with no gene match: 17. The germline gives CDR1 MNHGY, CDR2 SAAAGT. Here the CDR3 DNA reads TGTGCCAGCAGTCAGGGACAGGGGATAAGAATTTTGGGGACGCAGTATTTT. Protein sequence: CASSQGQGIRILGTQYF.

In this sample, this clone is medium-sized. The chain has TRBV11-3 and TRBJ1-1, with TRBD1 matching over 8 bases. Trimming took 3 bases from V and 3 from J; bases not matched to a gene: 6. Germline CDR1 SGHNT, CDR2 YENEEA. This CDR3 contains 15 residues. CDR3 bases: TGTGCCAGCAGCTTGAGGACAGGGTGGGACACTGAAGCTTTCTTT. It translates to CASSLRTGWDTEAFF. The full variable domain, completed using reference TRBV11-3 and TRBJ1-1, is EAGVVQSPRYKIIEKKQPVAFWCNPISGHNTLYWYLQNLGQGPELLIRYENEEAVDDSQLPKDRFSAERLKGVDSTLKIQPAELGDSAVYLCASSLRTGWDTEAFFGQGTRLTVV.

This clone is medium-sized (0.01 to 0.1%) in the sample. The V gene is TRBV12-5, the J gene TRBJ2-1, with D perhaps being TRBD1 or TRBD2 (6 bases each). Germline V gene lookup returns CDR1 LGHNT and CDR2 FRNRAP. The CDR3 totals 12 residues. CDR3: CATEGESNEQFF. CDR3 nucleotide sequence: TGTGCCACGGAGGGGGAATCCAATGAGCAGTTCTTC.

This chain connects TRBV19 to TRBJ2-7; 8 nucleotides agree with TRBD1. Trimming removed 3 bases from V and 2 bases from J; junction bases left unmatched: 6. CDR3 size: 15 residues. CDR1 and CDR2 (germline): LNHDA, SQIVND (reference sequence). In DNA form, the CDR3 reads TGTGCCAGTAGTATTGGGACAGGAGGAACCTACGAGCAGTACTTC. This encodes CASSIGTGGTYEQYF. Looking up the rest from reference TRBV19 and TRBJ2-7 gives the full variable domain: DGGITQSPKYLFRKEGQNVTLSCEQNLNHDAMYWYRQDPGQGLRLIYYSQIVNDFQKGDIAEGYSVSREKKESFPLTVTSAQKNPTAFYLCASSIGTGGTYEQYFGPGTRLTVT.

This clone has ten or more counts. The chain has TRBV7-2 and TRBJ2-7; D ambiguous. Germline V gives CDR1 SGHTA, CDR2 FQGNSA. The CDR3 is 13 amino acids. V lost 2 bases to trimming and J lost 2 bases, with 7 bases between them. This chain's CDR3 is CASSLPVAYEQYF. DNA for the CDR3: TGTGCCAGCAGCTTACCCGTCGCCTACGAGCAGTACTTC. Drawing the rest from reference TRBV7-2 and TRBJ2-7, the complete variable domain is GAGVSQSPSNKVTEKGKDVELRCDPISGHTALYWYRQSLGQGLEFLIYFQGNSAPDKSGLPSDRFSAERTGGSVSTLTIQRTQQEDSAVYLCASSLPVAYEQYFGPGTRLTVT.

V gene TRBV1 combines with J gene TRBJ2-1; the DNA was not compared with TRBD1, the D call given in the table. TRBV1 is termed a pseudogene. This CDR3 spans 16 amino acids. CDR3 DNA: TGCGCCAGCAGCCAAGAGAAGACAGGGGCCTACAATGAGCAGTTCTTC. Translation: CASSQEKTGAYNEQFF.

This clone showed up many times. V is TRBV11-3 and J is TRBJ2-5; D is perhaps TRBD2 (7 bases). CDR1 and CDR2 (germline): SGHNT, YENEEA. The CDR3 length is 20 residues. The V gene lost 5 bases and the J gene lost 0 bases, with 28 bases spanning the gap. The DNA for the CDR3 is TGTGCCAGCAGCACGGATCGGGGGGCCGGGGCCCTGCTTAACCAAGAGACCCAGTACTTC. Encoded protein: CASSTDRGAGALLNQETQYF.

This clone was observed a few times. V gene TRBV11-3 combines with J gene TRBJ2-5; 10 positions agree with TRBD2. The germline V gene encodes CDR1 SGHNT and CDR2 YENEEA. The J segment lost 5 bases and the V segment lost 5 bases, leaving 8 bases of the junction unmatched. This CDR3 has 15 residues. CDR3 DNA: TGTGCCAGCAGCCGAGGTGCGACTAGCGGGGAGACCCAGTACTTC. This encodes CASSRGATSGETQYF.

The chain carries TRBV14 and TRBJ1-1; D perhaps matches TRBD1 (6 bases). The germline gives CDR1 SGHDN, CDR2 FVKESK. The CDR3 totals 17 residues. The V end lost 6 bases, the J end lost 1 base, and 21 bases lay between the germline ends. The CDR3 region is CASRDLSQGPKNTEAFF. The DNA of the CDR3 is TGTGCCAGCAGGGATTTGAGTCAGGGGCCCAAGAACACTGAAGCTTTCTTT.

This clone was detected only once. V and J are TRBV18 and TRBJ2-7, with no clear D. The germline gives CDR1 KGHSH, CDR2 LQKENI. V lost 5 bases, J lost 4 bases, and 9 bases lay in between. CDR3 length equals 12 residues. This CDR3 is CASSSTDYEQYF. The CDR3 nucleotides read TGTGCCAGCTCATCGACTGATTACGAGCAGTACTTC.

V gene TRBV6-8 combines with J gene TRBJ2-7; unclear D gene. The CDR3 contains 15 residues. Trimming took off 4 bases at V and 0 bases at J, with 13 bases between the two ends. Germline loops: CDR1 MNHGY, CDR2 SAAAGT. CDR3 coding DNA: TGTGCCAGCAGTTCTCCGACCCTGAGCTCCTACGAGCAGTACTTC. It specifies CASSSPTLSSYEQYF.

This clone was recorded a few times. V and J are TRBV6-1 and TRBJ2-3; D unresolved. Between the trimmed V and J ends, which lost 0 bases and 7 bases, there was a span of 5 bases. Looked up from germline, CDR1 is MNHNS and CDR2 is SASEGT. The CDR3 runs 12 residues. The CDR3 region has the DNA TGTGCCAGCAGTGAAGCAAGGTATACGCAGTATTTT. It specifies CASSEARYTQYF.

This clone was detected a few times. The chain links TRBV28 to TRBJ2-5; 9 bases fit TRBD1. Germline-derived CDR1 and CDR2 are MDHEN and SYDVKM. There are 13 residues in the CDR3. The V gene end was trimmed by 8 bases and the J gene end by 5 bases; junction bases not matched to a gene: 6. This CDR3 is CASGTGFTETQYF. Written as DNA, the CDR3 is TGTGCCAGCGGGACAGGGTTTACGGAGACCCAGTACTTC.